The present entry profiles one TCR beta chain with its context. Random hexamers were used to reverse transcribe an amount of about 0.5 to 1 ug RNA. TCRdb re-analysed the immunoSEQ multiplex PCR reads in MiXCR, keeping a single row per CDR3 protein. The sample shows about 21,000 distinct CDR3 sequences, 85% to 95% of them seen only once. These data are taken from a study of CD8 T cells in Susac syndrome. Germline-derived CDR1 and CDR2 are SNHLY and FYNNEI. This CDR3 contains 13 residues. V lost 11 bases and J 6 bases, leaving 18 bases between the germline ends. The chain combines TRBV2 with TRBJ2-3, with a weak D call TRBD2 (5 bases). The sequence derives from a human donor in good health. Input material: CD8+ T cells from PBMCs. The DNA for the CDR3 is TGTGCCCTCGAGGGAATAAAGTCCGATACGCAGTATTTT. Protein product: CALEGIKSDTQYF.